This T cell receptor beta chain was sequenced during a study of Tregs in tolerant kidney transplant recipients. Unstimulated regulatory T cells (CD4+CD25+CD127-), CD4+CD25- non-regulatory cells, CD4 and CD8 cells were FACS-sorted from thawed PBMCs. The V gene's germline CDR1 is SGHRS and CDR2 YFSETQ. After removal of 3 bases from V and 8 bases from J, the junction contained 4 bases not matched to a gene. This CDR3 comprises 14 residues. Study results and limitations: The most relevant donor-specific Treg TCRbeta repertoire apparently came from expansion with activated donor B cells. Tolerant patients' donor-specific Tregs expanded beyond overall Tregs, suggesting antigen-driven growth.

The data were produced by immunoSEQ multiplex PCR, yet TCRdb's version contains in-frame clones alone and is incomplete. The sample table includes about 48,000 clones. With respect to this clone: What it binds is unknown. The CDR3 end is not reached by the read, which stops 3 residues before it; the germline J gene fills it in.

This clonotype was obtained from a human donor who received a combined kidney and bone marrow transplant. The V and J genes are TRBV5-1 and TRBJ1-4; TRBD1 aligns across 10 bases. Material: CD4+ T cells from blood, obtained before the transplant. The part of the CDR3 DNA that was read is TGCGCCAGCAGCTCGACAGGGGGCAAGGAAAAA. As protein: CASSSTGGKEK. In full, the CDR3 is CASSSTGGKEKLFF.